Shown below are 13 T cell receptor beta chains from a single sample sequenced in a study of monozygotic twins with cystic fibrosis. Sequenced by immunoSEQ multiplex PCR; TCRdb stores in-frame clones only, minus some. The repertoire consists of about 20,000 clones, with about 90% occurring once and the leading ten covering roughly 1.4%. The sequenced material came from blood. These receptors came from a girl aged 2 to 10 with cystic fibrosis.

The chain has TRBV19 and TRBJ1-1; no reliable D call. From germline, CDR1 is LNHDA and CDR2 SQIVND (reference sequence). This CDR3 is 14 amino acids long. The ends were cut back, 6 bases at V and 4 bases at J, with 15 bases in the middle. The CDR3 DNA reads as TGTGCCAGTAGCTACTCCGCCCCTTTCACTGAAGCTTTCTTT. It codes for CASSYSAPFTEAFF.

The rearrangement joins TRBV10-2 to TRBJ2-5, with 7 bases matching TRBD1. J was trimmed by 1 base and V by 5 bases; bases with no gene match: 4. The CDR3 runs 14 residues. Germline CDR1 and CDR2: WSHSY and SAAADI. The CDR3 coding sequence is TGCGCCAGCAGTAGGGACAGCCTCCAAGAGACCCAGTACTTC. It codes for CASSRDSLQETQYF.

The V call is TRBV30, the J call TRBJ1-3, with TRBD1 matching over 8 bases. Germline CDR1 is GTSNPN and CDR2 is SVGIG (reference sequence). The CDR3 extends over 15 amino acids. After removal of 1 base from V and 1 base from J, the junction contained 3 bases not matched to a gene. CDR3 coding DNA: TGTGCCTGGAGTGATGACAGGGGTTCTGGAAACACCATATATTTT. This codes for CAWSDDRGSGNTIYF.

The gene calls are TRBV4-1 and TRBJ1-1; 7 positions match TRBD1. V gave up 2 bases and J gave up 5 bases; unmatched junction bases: 14. Germline loops: CDR1 MGHRA, CDR2 YSYEKL. This CDR3 contains 17 residues. CDR3 protein: CASSQPTGTVRKTEAFF. As DNA, the CDR3 is TGCGCCAGCAGCCAACCTACCGGGACAGTGAGAAAAACTGAAGCTTTCTTT.

The chain uses TRBV5-8 and TRBJ2-7; D possibly matches TRBD1 or TRBD2 (6 bases each). The CDR3 has 14 amino acids. Germline V CDR1 and CDR2: SGHTS, YDEGEE. With 5 bases removed from V and 2 bases from J, the gap between germline ends came to 14 bases. DNA for the CDR3: TGTGCCAGCAGTTCCCCGGGGGCAGCCTACGAGCAGTACTTC. Its protein product is CASSSPGAAYEQYF.

This rearrangement joins TRBV5-1 to TRBJ2-7, with D perhaps matching TRBD1 or TRBD2 (6 bases each). Deletions cut 1 base from V and 0 bases from J, with 11 bases between. Germline-derived CDR1 and CDR2 are SGHRS and YFSETQ. The CDR3 runs 15 residues. CDR3 sequence reads: CASSLIRGLSYEQYF. CDR3 nucleotides: TGCGCCAGCAGCTTGATCCGGGGGCTCTCCTACGAGCAGTACTTC.

The chain's CDR3 is CASSYSSRVINQPQHF. In DNA, the CDR3 is TGTGCCAGCAGTTACTCTTCCAGGGTGATCAATCAGCCCCAGCATTTT. The chain has TRBV6-6 and TRBJ1-5; possible D gene TRBD1, 5 bases. Trimming removed 0 bases from V and 3 bases from J, with 12 bases in between. This CDR3 comprises 16 residues. Germline V CDR1 and CDR2: MNHNY, SVGAGI (reference sequence).

The chain employs TRBV6-1 and TRBJ1-1, with a weak D call TRBD1 (5 bases). Looked up from germline, CDR1 is MNHNS and CDR2 is SASEGT. The CDR3 covers 14 residues. V lost 7 bases and J lost 1, with 13 bases in between. The CDR3 DNA follows: TGTGCCAGCACTCTCCTTGACAGGAACACTGAAGCTTTCTTT. Protein product: CASTLLDRNTEAFF.

The chain recombines TRBV27 with TRBJ1-5; D call uncertain. V was clipped by 5 bases and J by 4 bases, with 6 bases between them. The CDR3 runs to 12 residues. The germline CDR1 and CDR2 sequences are MNHEY and SMNVEV (reference sequence). CDR3 in amino acids: CASSAWNQPQHF. The CDR3, as DNA: TGTGCCAGCAGTGCCTGGAATCAGCCCCAGCATTTT.

In nucleotides, the CDR3 is TGTGCCAGCAGGGATTCACGGGTCGTAACGGGTGCCGAGCAGTACTTC. Translation gives CASRDSRVVTGAEQYF. The chain uses TRBV2 and TRBJ2-7, with D unresolved. V was cut by 6 bases and J by 6 bases, with 24 bases left in between. This CDR3 spans 16 amino acids. Germline V gene sequence: CDR1 SNHLY, CDR2 FYNNEI.

The chain recombines TRBV4-1 with TRBJ2-7; D gene ambiguous. The V gene's germline CDR1 is MGHRA and CDR2 YSYEKL. The ends were cut back, 0 bases at V and 1 base at J, with 16 bases in the middle. The CDR3 spans 17 residues. CDR3 in amino acids: CASSQEAKRPSSYEQYF. The CDR3 region has the DNA TGCGCCAGCAGCCAAGAGGCAAAGAGGCCTTCGTCCTACGAGCAGTACTTC.

The V call is TRBV7-2, the J call TRBJ2-2; the D is unclear. The ends were cut back, 1 base at V and 4 bases at J, with 1 base in the middle. CDR1 is SGHTA and CDR2 is FQGNSA in the germline V gene. This CDR3 is built from 12 residues. The CDR3 region is CASSLGTGELFF. The CDR3 nucleotides read TGTGCCAGCAGCTTAGGCACCGGGGAGCTGTTTTTT.

The CDR3 region is CASSQDQTGSGNTIYF. CDR3 DNA sequence: TGCGCCAGCAGCCAAGATCAAACAGGCTCTGGAAACACCATATATTTT. This chain joins TRBV4-1 and TRBJ1-3; TRBD1 might be the D (5 bases). Trimming shortened V by 0 bases and J by 0 bases, and 9 bases separated the two germline ends. CDR3 size: 16 residues. From germline, CDR1 is MGHRA and CDR2 YSYEKL.